Listed here are 31 T cell receptor beta chains from one sample, sequenced in a study of Tregs in tolerant kidney transplant recipients. Sequencing used immunoSEQ multiplex PCR; TCRdb keeps in-frame clones, though not all of them. The table shows about 240,000 clones, with 80% to 85% occurring only once. The sample was CD4+ T cells from blood. The receptors stem from a human donor in good health.

This clone came up once. Sequence at one end of the junction differs from germline and may be a read error. This sequence joins TRBV7-8 and TRBJ1-3; D is perhaps TRBD1 (6 bases). The CDR3 consists of 18 residues. Germline V gene lookup returns CDR1 SGHVS and CDR2 FQNEAQ. The CDR3 coding sequence is TGTGCCGGCAGCCCTACCGCTGGGGGCAGGAGCTCTGGAAACACCATATATTTT. Its protein is CAGSPTAGGRSSGNTIYF.

The chain couples TRBV2 to TRBJ1-4; TRBD1 might be the D (6 bases). V lost 7 bases and J lost 3, with 12 bases in between. The CDR3 extends over 14 amino acids. In germline, CDR1 is SNHLY, CDR2 FYNNEI. CDR3 coding DNA: TGTGCCAGCATGAACAGGGTAGCTAATGAAAAACTGTTTTTT. This codes for CASMNRVANEKLFF.

V is TRBV7-8 and J is TRBJ2-6, with 7 nucleotides matching TRBD2. The CDR3 extends over 20 amino acids. Germline V gives CDR1 SGHVS, CDR2 FQNEAQ. V shed 4 bases and J 2 bases; nucleotides not matched to a gene: 17. The CDR3 sequence: CASSSRGATGGLTGANVLTF. The CDR3 bases are TGTGCCAGCAGCTCCCGGGGAGCCACGGGGGGACTTACTGGGGCCAACGTCCTGACTTTC.

The chain is built from TRBV7-3 and TRBJ2-4; D gene uncertain. V was shortened by 1 base and J by 0 bases, with 7 bases between the two germline ends. The CDR3 loop spans 15 amino acids. Looked up from germline, CDR1 is SGHTA and CDR2 is FQGTGA. CDR3 amino acids: CASSLNPLAKNIQYF. The CDR3 bases are TGTGCCAGCAGCTTAAATCCCCTAGCCAAAAACATTCAGTACTTC.

The chain recombines TRBV6-1 with TRBJ1-1, with unresolved D. The CDR3 runs to 11 residues. The V gene lost 7 bases and the J gene lost 1 base, with 4 bases spanning the gap. Germline V gene sequence: CDR1 MNHNS, CDR2 SASEGT. DNA for the CDR3: TGTGCCAGCACAGCGAACACTGAAGCTTTCTTT. This translates into CASTANTEAFF.

The chain recombines TRBV5-1 with TRBJ2-5, with D possibly TRBD1 on 5 matching bases. From germline, CDR1 is SGHRS and CDR2 YFSETQ. The CDR3 has 15 amino acids. V was clipped by 2 bases and J by 1 base, with 12 bases between them. This CDR3 reads CASSLSGMVQETQYF. The CDR3 bases are TGCGCCAGCAGCTTATCAGGGATGGTCCAAGAGACCCAGTACTTC.

The chain joins TRBV6-5 to TRBJ1-4; D perhaps matches TRBD1 (6 bases). Trimming left V 5 bases short and J 5 bases short, with 6 bases between. The CDR3 contains 12 residues. Germline loops: CDR1 MNHEY, CDR2 SVGAGI. The DNA of the CDR3 is TGTGCCAGCAGTCAGGGGAATGAAAAACTGTTTTTT. Amino acid sequence: CASSQGNEKLFF.

This clone has only a few counts. The chain's CDR3 is CASSVAMDRKAFF. CDR3 bases: TGTGCCAGCAGCGTAGCAATGGACAGGAAAGCTTTCTTT. The rearrangement uses TRBV9 and TRBJ1-1; 7 nucleotides agree with TRBD1. Germline V CDR1 and CDR2: SGDLS, YYNGEE. The CDR3 is made up of 13 amino acids. The trim removed 0 bases at V and 9 bases at J, leaving 5 bases unmatched.

This clone was counted between two and nine times. The CDR3 loop reads CASSLAGRYTDTQYF. The CDR3 nucleotides are TGTGCCAGCAGCTTAGCCGGCCGGTACACAGATACGCAGTATTTT. This chain connects TRBV7-9 to TRBJ2-3; D remains unclear. CDR3 length: 15 amino acids. With 0 bases removed from V and 2 bases from J, the gap between germline ends came to 9 bases. Germline CDR1 SEHNR, CDR2 FQNEAQ (reference sequence).

In nucleotides, the CDR3 is TGTGCCAGCAGTCAAACCGGGACAGGGGAGGGCGGCTACACCTTC. This gives the protein CASSQTGTGEGGYTF. This rearrangement joins TRBV2 to TRBJ1-2, with 10 bases that match TRBD1. This CDR3 is built from 15 residues. Trimming took 5 bases from V and 8 from J; bases not matched to a gene: 11. Germline V gene data show CDR1 as SNHLY and CDR2 as FYNNEI. The full variable domain, completed using reference TRBV2 and TRBJ1-2, is EPEVTQTPSHQVTQMGQEVILRCVPISNHLYFYWYRQILGQKVEFLVSFYNNEISEKSEIFDDQFSVERPDGSNFTLKIRSTKLEDSAMYFCASSQTGTGEGGYTFGSGTRLTVV.

V and J are TRBV6-1 and TRBJ2-7, with 8 positions matching TRBD1. The V gene's germline CDR1 is MNHNS and CDR2 SASEGT. V trimming: 5 bases; J trimming: 5 bases; junction bases outside the gene matches: 5. The CDR3 extends over 13 amino acids. CDR3 in amino acids: CASSRTGQHEQYF. The CDR3 DNA reads TGTGCCAGCAGTCGGACAGGGCAGCACGAGCAGTACTTC.

This clone appeared a single time. The CDR3 here is CASSHYRAANPEAFF. The CDR3 region has the DNA TGTGCCAGTAGTCATTACAGGGCGGCTAACCCTGAAGCTTTCTTT. The chain employs TRBV19 and TRBJ1-1, with D perhaps matching TRBD1 (6 bases). This CDR3 has 15 amino acids. Germline V gene data show CDR1 as LNHDA and CDR2 as SQIVND (reference sequence). The ends were cut back, 5 bases at V and 6 bases at J, with 19 bases in the middle.

The V and J genes are TRBV6-1 and TRBJ2-7; 7 nucleotides match TRBD1. Trimming cost V 7 bases and J 5 bases; bases outside gene matches: 11. This CDR3 region has 14 residues. Germline loops: CDR1 MNHNS, CDR2 SASEGT. DNA for the CDR3: TGTGCCAGCACCCCCGGACAGGTTAAGAACGAGCAGTACTTC. Translated, it gives CASTPGQVKNEQYF.

This sequence joins TRBV27 and TRBJ2-7, with 9 bases fitting TRBD1. V lost 6 bases, J lost 3 bases, and 9 bases stayed unmatched. Germline values: CDR1 MNHEY, CDR2 SMNVEV (reference sequence). This CDR3 is built from 15 residues. The CDR3 sequence is CASSRPGQGFYEQYF. The CDR3 DNA is TGTGCCAGCAGCAGGCCGGGACAGGGATTCTACGAGCAGTACTTC.

This clone was observed once. The chain recombines TRBV6-5 with TRBJ2-3, with D maybe TRBD2 (6 bases). Trimming removed 3 bases from V and 6 bases from J, with 16 bases in between. Germline loops: CDR1 MNHEY, CDR2 SVGAGI. The CDR3 contains 15 residues. CDR3 bases: TGTGCCAGCAGTTATCGTACCTGGGGGGACGATACGCAGTATTTT. As protein: CASSYRTWGDDTQYF.

The rearrangement joins TRBV5-1 to TRBJ2-1; tentative D call: TRBD1 (6 bases). The CDR3 runs to 15 residues. V lost 4 bases and J 0 bases, leaving 11 bases between the germline ends. Germline values: CDR1 SGHRS, CDR2 YFSETQ. The DNA for the CDR3 is TGCGCCAGCAGCCGCCGGGACAACTCCTACAATGAGCAGTTCTTC. Its translation is CASSRRDNSYNEQFF.

J is TRBJ1-2 and V is TRBV6-1; 9 positions match TRBD1. CDR3 size: 15 residues. Germline loops: CDR1 MNHNS, CDR2 SASEGT. Unmatched junction bases numbered 4, after V lost 3 bases and J lost 2 bases. This chain's CDR3 is CASSDIDRGNYGYTF. The CDR3 DNA is TGTGCCAGCAGTGACATAGACAGGGGGAACTATGGCTACACCTTC.

The chain joins TRBV10-2 to TRBJ2-3; 11 nucleotides line up with TRBD2. CDR1 and CDR2 (germline): WSHSY, SAAADI. This CDR3 comprises 14 residues. With 6 bases clipped from V and 1 base from J, the junction kept 0 bases outside the gene matches. Here the CDR3 DNA reads TGCGCCAGCAGGGGACTAGCGGGCACAGATACGCAGTATTTT. Its translation is CASRGLAGTDTQYF.

This chain uses TRBV19 with TRBJ2-2; maybe TRBD1 (6 bases). V lost 5 bases and J lost 0, with 7 bases in between. There are 14 residues in the CDR3. Germline V gene sequence: CDR1 LNHDA, CDR2 SQIVND (reference sequence). Written as DNA, the CDR3 is TGTGCCAGTAGTCCAGGGGCGAACACCGGGGAGCTGTTTTTT. Translated: CASSPGANTGELFF. The full variable domain, completed using reference TRBV19 and TRBJ2-2, is DGGITQSPKYLFRKEGQNVTLSCEQNLNHDAMYWYRQDPGQGLRLIYYSQIVNDFQKGDIAEGYSVSREKKESFPLTVTSAQKNPTAFYLCASSPGANTGELFFGEGSRLTVL.

V and J are TRBV1 and TRBJ2-7; no check of the table's D call, TRBD2, against the DNA was made. TRBV1 is a known pseudogene. The CDR3 extends over 16 amino acids. Here the CDR3 DNA reads TGCACCAGCAGCCAGTCTAGCCCCTTGAGCTCCTACGAGCAGTACTTC. This encodes CTSSQSSPLSSYEQYF.

The rearrangement links TRBV5-1 to TRBJ2-7; TRBD2 matches at 8 bases. Germline V lookup: CDR1 SGHRS, CDR2 YFSETQ. The CDR3 contains 15 residues. V was clipped by 0 bases and J by 3 bases; unmatched bases: 5. The CDR3 DNA is TGCGCCAGCAGCTTGGCCCAGGCGGGGGGCTACGAGCAGTACTTC. It codes for CASSLAQAGGYEQYF.

This clone was recorded once. The chain uses TRBV18 and TRBJ2-5, with a weak D call TRBD1 (5 bases). The J call is in doubt because the DNA end fits TRBJ2-7 better. Germline V gene lookup returns CDR1 KGHSH and CDR2 LQKENI. The CDR3 sequence is 14 residues long. The DNA for the CDR3 is TGTGCCAGCTCCGACGCAGCTGGGGCTAGCGAGCAGTACTTC. Its protein product is CASSDAAGASEQYF.

The rearrangement links TRBV5-1 to TRBJ2-7, with a possible D match to TRBD2 (5 bases). Germline V gene lookup returns CDR1 SGHRS and CDR2 YFSETQ. This CDR3 is built from 15 residues. The V end lost 0 bases, the J end lost 2 bases, and 12 bases lay between the germline ends. The CDR3 bases are TGCGCCAGCAGCTTGGCCCCGTCGGGGACCTACGAGCAGTACTTC. It codes for CASSLAPSGTYEQYF.

CDR3 region: CASRNYRDPNTEAFF. For the CDR3, the DNA is TGTGCCAGTAGGAACTACAGGGACCCGAACACTGAAGCTTTCTTT. The chain has TRBV19 and TRBJ1-1; D might be TRBD1 (6 bases). CDR1 is LNHDA, CDR2 SQIVND, per germline (reference sequence). This CDR3 region has 15 residues. Trimming left V 6 bases short and J 1 base short, with 15 bases between.

The V gene is TRBV7-9, the J gene TRBJ2-5, with 9 positions matching TRBD1. CDR3 length equals 15 residues. The ends lost 4 bases at V and 11 bases at J; junction bases unmatched: 14. Germline V lookup: CDR1 SEHNR, CDR2 FQNEAQ (reference sequence). The CDR3 coding sequence is TGTGCCAGCAGCTCCCCCGGGACAGGGATTGATGAGCAGTACTTC. Translation gives CASSSPGTGIDEQYF.

The V gene is TRBV30, the J gene TRBJ1-1; D is ambiguous. Germline V gives CDR1 GTSNPN, CDR2 SVGIG (reference sequence). This CDR3 region has 15 residues. Trimming left V 3 bases short and J 0 bases short, with 14 bases between. The CDR3 here is CAWRDWPVMNTEAFF. Here the CDR3 DNA reads TGTGCCTGGAGAGATTGGCCGGTTATGAACACTGAAGCTTTCTTT.

This clone was seen only a few times. Distinct nucleotide sequences in the sample also encode this CDR3. The V gene is TRBV2, the J gene TRBJ1-1; 10 bases are shared with TRBD1. In germline, CDR1 is SNHLY, CDR2 FYNNEI. V dropped 4 bases and J dropped 4; count of bases not matched to a gene: 3. The CDR3 sequence is 14 residues long. The CDR3 loop reads CASSGQGAGTEAFF. For the CDR3, the DNA is TGTGCCAGCAGTGGACAGGGGGCGGGCACTGAAGCTTTCTTT.

This chain connects TRBV5-1 to TRBJ2-5; 7 bases line up with TRBD1. Judging by the DNA end, TRBJ2-7 fits better; the J call may be wrong. Germline V gene sequence: CDR1 SGHRS, CDR2 YFSETQ. The CDR3 sequence is 14 residues long. The CDR3 region is CASRPRDSSYEQYF. CDR3 nucleotides: TGCGCCAGCAGGCCGAGGGACAGTTCCTACGAGCAGTACTTC.

This chain connects TRBV11-2 to TRBJ1-2; D might be TRBD1 (5 bases). Germline V gene sequence: CDR1 SGHAT, CDR2 FQNNGV. CDR3 length: 13 residues. V was trimmed by 1 base and J by 7 bases, leaving 10 bases between them. This CDR3 reads CASSLGLGLGYTF. CDR3 sequence (DNA): TGTGCCAGCAGCTTAGGACTGGGGCTTGGCTACACCTTC.

CDR3 in DNA: TGTGCCAGCAGCCTCGGGGGGGGAAACTATGGCTACACCTTC. Its translation: CASSLGGGNYGYTF. The chain couples TRBV6-6 to TRBJ1-2; a possible D gene is TRBD1 (5 bases). This CDR3 is 14 amino acids long. CDR1 and CDR2 (germline): MNHNY, SVGAGI (reference sequence). With 6 bases removed from V and 2 bases from J, the gap between germline ends came to 13 bases.

The CDR3 nucleotides read TGTGCCAGCAGCATCGTCCGGGGCACGGATGAGCAGTTCTTC. Residues: CASSIVRGTDEQFF. J is TRBJ2-1 and V is TRBV6-5; D may correspond to TRBD1 or TRBD2 (5 bases each). The V gene lost 6 bases and the J gene lost 8 bases, with 17 bases spanning the gap. CDR3 length: 14 amino acids. CDR1 is MNHEY, CDR2 SVGAGI, per germline.